This TCR beta chain was recorded in a study of post-analysis software for immune sequencing data. The V and J ends lost 2 bases and 7 bases, in that order; junction bases with no gene match: 10. The CDR3 has 17 residues. Looked up from germline, CDR1 is SGHAT and CDR2 is FQNNGV. This clonotype was recorded at least ten times. TCR beta cDNA libraries had unique molecular identifiers. Via MiXCR, TCRdb re-called the PCR reads, giving one row per CDR3 protein. The sample shows roughly 160,000 distinct CDR3 sequences, 35% to 40% of them seen only once. This specimen was blood, taken after autologous hematopoietic stem cell transplantation. This sequence joins TRBV11-2 and TRBJ2-1; TRBD2 matches at 11 bases. The receptor's source is a girl aged 5 to 17 with multiple sclerosis. The CDR3 sequence is CASSLRTRSSGRNEQFF. In DNA, the CDR3 is TGTGCCAGCAGCTTAAGGACCCGCTCTAGCGGGAGGAATGAGCAGTTCTTC.